This T cell receptor (beta chain) was obtained from a study of control samples from healthy donors and cancer patients (dated by TCRdb to the early 2020s). Libraries were constructed by the immunoSEQ multiplex PCR assay. Drawn from immuneACCESS, this table holds only the in-frame rearrangements with V and J called that TCRdb kept. Clones are partly lost; checked studies trace under half to an unresolved V gene and leave the rest unexplained. The sample table holds around 80,000 clones, of which roughly nine tenths were seen once. The ten largest make up 17% of the sample. Comment on this clone: The specificity of this receptor is unknown. Nothing much larger sits one base from this clone, and base qualities are not available.

Inclusive of the bounding cysteine and phenylalanine, the CDR3 is 15 residues long. Left in the record is the CDR3 DNA by itself, 45 bases read in frame from the first base. V trim: 10 bases; J trim: 5 bases; unmatched bases: 15. CDR1 and CDR2 are read off the germline V gene as MRHNA and SNTAGT. Material: blood. The chain was built from TRBV6-4 and TRBJ2-7, with 9 central nucleotides matching TRBD1. The sequence was obtained from a man in his fifties or sixties in good health. The encoded CDR3 is CAISRRGQGPHEQYF. At the DNA level, the sequence is TGTGCCATCTCACGGAGGGGACAGGGTCCCCACGAGCAGTACTTC.